The 27 T cell receptor beta chains listed next were all sequenced from one sample in a study of T cell changes during pregnancy in multiple sclerosis. This table comes from immunoSEQ multiplex PCR, and its TCRdb copy is limited to in-frame clones, with some not included. Seen here are 40,000 to 50,000 clones, 85% to 95% observed once, and the top ten hold 0.52%. Sequences were derived from CD4+ T cells from peripheral blood mononuclear cells, sampled in the third trimester of pregnancy. These receptors originate from a female donor with multiple sclerosis, enrolled in a pregnancy study.

The chain carries TRBV5-1 and TRBJ2-1, with D possibly matching TRBD2 (5 bases). V was shortened by 0 bases and J by 3 bases, with 10 bases between the two germline ends. The CDR3 sequence is 15 residues long. Germline V CDR1 and CDR2: SGHRS, YFSETQ. CDR3 loop: CASSLGFGDYNEQFF. The CDR3 DNA sequence: TGCGCCAGCAGCTTGGGGTTCGGGGACTACAATGAGCAGTTCTTC.

The J gene is TRBJ1-2, the V gene TRBV7-9; possibly TRBD1 for D (6 bases). In germline, CDR1 is SEHNR, CDR2 FQNEAQ (reference sequence). The V and J ends lost 4 bases and 5 bases respectively, with 17 bases between them. There are 15 residues in the CDR3. The CDR3 sequence is CASSSSRGRGYGYTF. The DNA of the CDR3 is TGTGCCAGCAGCTCATCCAGGGGACGCGGGTATGGCTACACCTTC.

The chain uses TRBV7-2 and TRBJ2-7; D not resolved. Trimming took off 3 bases at V and 3 bases at J, with 9 bases between the two ends. Germline V CDR1 and CDR2: SGHTA, FQGNSA. The CDR3 totals 13 residues. The DNA of the CDR3 is TGTGCCAGCAGCTTTAGTGGGCTCTACGAGCAGTACTTC. As protein: CASSFSGLYEQYF.

The V and J genes are TRBV7-2 and TRBJ1-1; D ambiguous. The V end was cut by 0 bases, the J end by 1 base, with 9 bases between. This CDR3 comprises 15 residues. The germline gives CDR1 SGHTA, CDR2 FQGNSA. CDR3 sequence (DNA): TGTGCCAGCAGCTTAGCGCGCGGCGGGAACACTGAAGCTTTCTTT. As protein: CASSLARGGNTEAFF.

J is TRBJ1-5 and V is TRBV28, with 8 bases identical to TRBD1. This CDR3 has 14 amino acids. Looked up from germline, CDR1 is MDHEN and CDR2 is SYDVKM. V dropped 6 bases and J dropped 3; count of bases not matched to a gene: 4. The CDR3 region has the DNA TGTGCCAGCAGGGGACAGGTAGTCAATCAGCCCCAGCATTTT. Translation: CASRGQVVNQPQHF.

The chain links TRBV6-4 to TRBJ2-5, with D possibly TRBD2 on 6 matching bases. V dropped 5 bases and J dropped 6 bases, with 13 bases sitting between them. The CDR3 runs 13 residues. Germline CDR1 reads MRHNA; CDR2 reads SNTAGT. CDR3 in DNA: TGTGCCAGCAGTTCGGTGGGAGGACAGACCCAGTACTTC. This sequence encodes CASSSVGGQTQYF.

This chain uses TRBV7-2 with TRBJ2-7; no reliable D call. The ends were cut back, 8 bases at V and 4 bases at J, with 12 bases in the middle. This CDR3 has 12 residues. Per the germline V gene, CDR1 is SGHTA and CDR2 is FQGNSA. The CDR3 bases are TGTGCCAGCTCTAGGTCCGGTTACGAGCAGTACTTC. It codes for CASSRSGYEQYF.

The chain carries TRBV7-9 and TRBJ1-1; D is perhaps TRBD1 (5 bases). The germline V and J ends were trimmed by 3 bases and 3 bases, with 14 bases remaining between them. CDR1 and CDR2 (germline): SEHNR, FQNEAQ (reference sequence). The CDR3 is 15 residues long. The CDR3 spells CASSLTGRVDTEAFF. CDR3 DNA sequence: TGTGCCAGCAGCTTGACTGGCAGGGTTGACACTGAAGCTTTCTTT.

The chain links TRBV30 to TRBJ2-1; 10 nucleotides match TRBD2. V trimming: 3 bases; J trimming: 9 bases; junction bases outside the gene matches: 8. The germline gives CDR1 GTSNPN, CDR2 SVGIG (reference sequence). This CDR3 has 14 amino acids. The CDR3 DNA reads as TGTGCCTGGAGCGCTCTAGCGGGAGCGGGTGAGCAGTTCTTC. Translation: CAWSALAGAGEQFF. Variable domain in full (rest from reference TRBV30 and TRBJ2-1): SQTIHQWPATLVQPVGSPLSLECTVEGTSNPNLYWYRQAAGRGLQLLFYSVGIGQISSEVPQNLSASRPQDRQFILSSKKLLLSDSGFYLCAWSALAGAGEQFFGPGTRLTVL.

This chain joins TRBV12-2 and TRBJ2-5; TRBD2 is taken as the D call from the table, unchecked against the DNA. TRBV12-2 is a pseudogene. The CDR3 spans 15 residues. CDR3 in DNA: TGTGCAAGTCGCTTTGGGGACTCGCCCCAAGAGACCCAGTACTTC. As protein: CASRFGDSPQETQYF.

This chain uses TRBV5-1 with TRBJ1-1; no definite D call. Trimming shortened V by 3 bases and J by 0 bases, and 15 bases separated the two germline ends. The germline CDR1 and CDR2 sequences are SGHRS and YFSETQ. The CDR3 extends over 16 amino acids. CDR3 residues: CASSSPSTNLNTEAFF. In DNA, the CDR3 is TGCGCCAGCAGCTCACCCTCAACAAACCTGAACACTGAAGCTTTCTTT.

The J gene is TRBJ2-1, the V gene TRBV6-4; TRBD2 agrees at 8 bases. Germline V CDR1 and CDR2: MRHNA, SNTAGT. Trimming removed 2 bases from V and 6 bases from J; junction bases left unmatched: 0. CDR3 length equals 13 residues. This CDR3 is CASSDRGGNEQFF. CDR3 in DNA: TGTGCCAGCAGTGACCGGGGGGGCAATGAGCAGTTCTTC.

The rearrangement joins TRBV5-4 to TRBJ2-1, with D perhaps TRBD1 (6 bases). Trimming took off 0 bases at V and 9 bases at J, with 13 bases between the two ends. This CDR3 has 14 amino acids. From germline, CDR1 is SGHNT and CDR2 YYREEE (reference sequence). The CDR3 loop reads CASSLGTARGEQFF. The DNA for the CDR3 is TGTGCCAGCAGCTTGGGGACAGCCAGGGGTGAGCAGTTCTTC.

The V call is TRBV7-2, the J call TRBJ2-7, with D possibly being TRBD1 (6 bases). Germline loops: CDR1 SGHTA, CDR2 FQGNSA. With 2 bases removed from V and 2 bases from J, the gap between germline ends came to 13 bases. The CDR3 consists of 15 residues. DNA of the CDR3: TGTGCCAGCAGCTTAAAATCGGACAGCCCCTACGAGCAGTACTTC. It codes for CASSLKSDSPYEQYF.

The rearrangement uses TRBV4-1 and TRBJ2-1, with 8 bases fitting TRBD2. The germline gives CDR1 MGHRA, CDR2 YSYEKL. The CDR3 spans 15 residues. The V segment lost 4 bases and the J segment 5 bases; nucleotides outside the gene matches: 7. For the CDR3, the DNA is TGCGCCAGCAGCCGGACCACGGGAGGGAACAATGAGCAGTTCTTC. This encodes CASSRTTGGNNEQFF.

The V and J genes are TRBV7-9 and TRBJ1-2; tentatively, D is TRBD1 (5 bases). Germline V gives CDR1 SEHNR, CDR2 FQNEAQ (reference sequence). CDR3 length: 15 residues. V was cut by 5 bases and J by 4 bases, with 17 bases left in between. The CDR3 here is CASSPVGPGGYGYTF. The CDR3 DNA follows: TGTGCCAGCAGCCCAGTTGGACCCGGGGGCTATGGCTACACCTTC.

The chain has TRBV6-6 and TRBJ1-2, with 8 bases identical to TRBD1. The V gene end was trimmed by 6 bases and the J gene end by 4 bases; junction bases not matched to a gene: 10. The germline V gene encodes CDR1 MNHNY and CDR2 SVGAGI (reference sequence). The CDR3 loop spans 15 amino acids. The CDR3 sequence is CASRLGQGNFYGYTF. In DNA form, the CDR3 reads TGTGCCAGCAGACTAGGACAGGGCAACTTCTATGGCTACACCTTC.

CDR3 sequence: CASSLMNRGYQETQYF. The CDR3 DNA is TGTGCCAGCAGCTTGATGAACAGGGGTTACCAAGAGACCCAGTACTTC. The chain has TRBV5-6 and TRBJ2-5; 7 bases map to TRBD1. The CDR3 has 16 amino acids. Germline V gene data show CDR1 as SGHDT and CDR2 as YYEEEE. With 1 base clipped from V and 0 bases from J, the junction kept 6 bases outside the gene matches.

CDR3 protein: CASTGQFLGSPLHF. The CDR3 nucleotides read TGTGCCAGCACTGGACAGTTTTTGGGGTCACCCCTCCACTTT. The chain uses TRBV2 and TRBJ1-6; D possibly corresponds to TRBD1 (6 bases). Germline V lookup: CDR1 SNHLY, CDR2 FYNNEI. The V gene lost 7 bases and the J gene lost 10 bases, with 17 bases spanning the gap. CDR3 size: 14 residues.

This chain links TRBV5-1 with TRBJ2-1; 8 positions match TRBD2. Germline CDR1 is SGHRS and CDR2 is YFSETQ. The CDR3 runs 18 residues. V gave up 0 bases and J gave up 0 bases; unmatched junction bases: 8. This CDR3 reads CASSLGNLAGSSYNEQFF. The CDR3 DNA is TGCGCCAGCAGCTTGGGAAATTTAGCGGGGAGCTCCTACAATGAGCAGTTCTTC.

This chain links TRBV11-3 with TRBJ1-1; 9 bases map to TRBD1. Germline-derived CDR1 and CDR2 are SGHNT and YENEEA. With V trimmed by 8 bases and J by 4 bases, 14 bases remained unmatched. The CDR3 loop spans 16 amino acids. The chain's CDR3 is CASQRHRGQGGTEAFF. The DNA of the CDR3 is TGTGCCAGCCAACGCCACAGGGGGCAGGGTGGCACTGAAGCTTTCTTT.

The count of this clone is one. The V and J genes are TRBV6-5 and TRBJ2-2, with D perhaps matching TRBD1 (5 bases). This CDR3 is 15 amino acids long. V was cut by 6 bases and J by 8 bases, with 19 bases left in between. Germline V gives CDR1 MNHEY, CDR2 SVGAGI. The CDR3 is CASSLQDRGVGELFF. The CDR3 DNA reads TGTGCCAGCAGCCTACAGGATAGGGGCGTAGGGGAGCTGTTTTTT.

The chain joins TRBV4-2 to TRBJ2-5; TRBD1 agrees at 10 bases. With 4 bases clipped from V and 2 bases from J, the junction kept 10 bases outside the gene matches. The CDR3 covers 17 residues. Germline-derived CDR1 and CDR2 are LGHNA and YNFKEQ. In nucleotides, the CDR3 is TGTGCCAGCAGCCGAACTGGGACAGGGGCCCAACAAGAGACCCAGTACTTC. Its protein is CASSRTGTGAQQETQYF.

The DNA of the CDR3 is TGCAGCGTTGGGAGTGAGACCCAGTACTTC. Residues: CSVGSETQYF. The chain has TRBV29-1 and TRBJ2-5; D unresolved. Between the trimmed V and J ends, which lost 4 bases and 5 bases, there was a span of 5 bases. CDR1 and CDR2 (germline): SQVTM, ANQGSEA. There are 10 residues in the CDR3.

V and J are TRBV7-9 and TRBJ1-4, with a weak D call TRBD1 (5 bases). The germline CDR1 and CDR2 sequences are SEHNR and FQNEAQ (reference sequence). V was cut by 5 bases and J by 5 bases, with 12 bases left in between. The CDR3 runs 14 residues. The chain's CDR3 is CASSLRELNEKLFF. The CDR3 DNA reads TGTGCCAGCAGCCTCAGGGAACTCAATGAAAAACTGTTTTTT.

A note on this clone: An end of the junction does not agree with germline; a read error may underlie this. This rearrangement joins TRBV18 to TRBJ1-4, with TRBD1 as a possible D gene (6 bases). The CDR3 is made up of 13 amino acids. Germline loops: CDR1 KGHSH, CDR2 LQKENI. Here the CDR3 reads CASSLRQEERLFF. Written as DNA, the CDR3 is TGTGCCAGCTCACTCAGACAGGAGGAAAGACTGTTTTTT.

The chain carries TRBV7-8 and TRBJ2-1; 12 bases match TRBD2. Looked up from germline, CDR1 is SGHVS and CDR2 is FQNEAQ. This CDR3 comprises 15 residues. J was trimmed by 4 bases and V by 5 bases; bases with no gene match: 3. CDR3 coding DNA: TGTGCCAGCAGCGCGGGGACTAGCGGGTACAATGAGCAGTTCTTC. Its translation: CASSAGTSGYNEQFF.